These 8 T cell receptor beta chains originate from one sample sequenced in a study of blood T cell repertoires in COVID-19 (dated by TCRdb to between 2020 and 2021). The library relied on the immunoSEQ multiplex PCR assay. TCRdb limited this immuneACCESS table to in-frame rearrangements with V and J called. A share of clones is missing; checked studies link under half to unresolved V genes, and the rest is unexplained. The sample includes 250,000 to 350,000 clones, with over 80% observed a single time. In total, the top ten clones hold 6.3% of the sample. The sequenced material came from peripheral blood. These receptors were taken from a woman aged 45-59 years with COVID-19, enrolled during active disease.

There are many counts of this clone. The chain has TRBV18 and TRBJ2-2; D not resolved. CDR3 size: 12 residues. The V gene's germline CDR1 is KGHSH and CDR2 LQKENI. The V end was cut by 5 bases, the J end by 2 bases, with 3 bases between. CDR3 region: CASSSNTGELFF. The CDR3 DNA reads as TGTGCCAGCTCATCAAACACCGGGGAGCTGTTTTTT.

This chain joins TRBV5-1 and TRBJ1-2; D unclear. In germline, CDR1 is SGHRS, CDR2 YFSETQ. The CDR3 consists of 15 residues. The ends were cut back, 4 bases at V and 4 bases at J, with 17 bases in the middle. The CDR3 region has the DNA TGCGCCAGCAGCCTGAACAAGGAGGAGGGCTATGGCTACACCTTC. Its protein is CASSLNKEEGYGYTF.

Regarding this clone: Other nucleotide sequences in the sample specify the same CDR3. The chain couples TRBV7-2 to TRBJ1-1; 7 positions match TRBD1. This CDR3 region has 15 residues. Germline V gene data show CDR1 as SGHTA and CDR2 as FQGNSA. The V gene end was trimmed by 5 bases and the J gene end by 1 base; junction bases not matched to a gene: 7. CDR3 in amino acids: CASSPRGQKNTEAFF. CDR3 nucleotide sequence: TGTGCCAGCAGCCCCAGGGGACAGAAGAACACTGAAGCTTTCTTT. The entire variable domain, with the rest obtained from reference TRBV7-2 and TRBJ1-1, is as follows: GAGVSQSPSNKVTEKGKDVELRCDPISGHTALYWYRQSLGQGLEFLIYFQGNSAPDKSGLPSDRFSAERTGGSVSTLTIQRTQQEDSAVYLCASSPRGQKNTEAFFGQGTRLTVV.

This chain connects TRBV6-1 to TRBJ1-2, with TRBD1 as a possible D gene (6 bases). With 2 bases removed from V and 8 bases from J, the gap between germline ends came to 12 bases. The length of the CDR3 is 13 residues. Per germline, CDR1 MNHNS and CDR2 SASEGT. The CDR3 nucleotides are TGTGCCAGCAGTGAACAACAGGGTGGGGGCTACACCTTC. Translating it yields CASSEQQGGGYTF.

V usage is TRBV21-1 and J usage is TRBJ1-2; the DNA was not used to check the table's D call, TRBD1. TRBV21-1 counts as a pseudogene. The CDR3 is 15 amino acids. In DNA form, the CDR3 reads TGTGCCAGCAGCAAAGGGAACAGGGGGCATACTGGCTACACCTTC. Encoded protein: CASSKGNRGHTGYTF.

This clone showed up just a few times. The chain couples TRBV9 to TRBJ2-2; D might be TRBD2 (5 bases). This CDR3 is built from 15 residues. Germline V gene data show CDR1 as SGDLS and CDR2 as YYNGEE. The V and J ends lost 3 bases and 8 bases respectively, with 17 bases between them. CDR3 sequence (DNA): TGTGCCAGCAGCGCTGTCTCTGTAGCGCGGGGGGAGCTGTTTTTT. This codes for CASSAVSVARGELFF.

V gene TRBV11-2 combines with J gene TRBJ2-7; 7 bases line up with TRBD2. The length of the CDR3 is 14 residues. The ends lost 1 base at V and 7 bases at J; junction bases unmatched: 7. CDR1 is SGHAT, CDR2 FQNNGV, per germline. The CDR3 protein is CASSLGSGMGEQYF. The CDR3 nucleotides read TGTGCCAGCAGCTTAGGCAGCGGGATGGGGGAGCAGTACTTC.

The chain is built from TRBV6-5 and TRBJ2-7, with 7 bases fitting TRBD1. In germline, CDR1 is MNHEY, CDR2 SVGAGI. The CDR3 sequence is 13 residues long. Losses at the gene ends were 7 bases for V and 0 bases for J; bases not matched to a gene: 3. CDR3 DNA: TGTGCCAGCACAGGGGGAGTCTCCTACGAGCAGTACTTC. Amino acid sequence: CASTGGVSYEQYF.